The 20 T cell receptor beta chains below were found in one sample sequenced in a study of T cells after yellow fever vaccination. Via MiXCR, TCRdb re-called the 5' RACE reads, giving one row per CDR3 protein. The sample consists of fewer than 35,000 distinct CDR3 sequences, 10% to 13% of them appearing once. The sequencing used PBMCs, either bulk or a sorted T-cell subset (CD4+, CD8+, memory, or dextramer-sorted; not recorded which), collected more than 14 days after the first yellow fever vaccination. The receptors originated from a young man who received the YFV17D yellow fever vaccine.

This clonotype has a count of ten or more. The J gene is TRBJ2-6, the V gene TRBV19, with D possibly being TRBD1 or TRBD2 (5 bases each). From germline, CDR1 is LNHDA and CDR2 SQIVND (reference sequence). This CDR3 spans 13 amino acids. Trimming removed 8 bases from V and 2 bases from J, with 7 bases in between. The CDR3 region is CASVGAGANVLTF. DNA for the CDR3: TGTGCCAGTGTGGGGGCTGGGGCCAACGTCCTGACTTTC.

This clonotype has at least ten counts. This chain connects TRBV3-1 to TRBJ2-5; D perhaps matches TRBD1 (6 bases). Looked up from germline, CDR1 is LGHDT and CDR2 is YNNKEL (reference sequence). Trimming took 1 base from V and 4 from J, leaving 13 bases between them. This CDR3 spans 15 amino acids. This CDR3 is CASSQGLGARETQYF. CDR3 in DNA: TGTGCCAGCAGCCAAGGGCTGGGGGCCCGAGAGACCCAGTACTTC.

This clonotype appeared a few times. The V gene is TRBV5-4, the J gene TRBJ1-1; D unresolved. The CDR3 runs 15 residues. Trimming stripped 4 bases from V and 6 bases from J, with 19 bases between. Looked up from germline, CDR1 is SGHNT and CDR2 is YYREEE (reference sequence). The CDR3 region is CASSLYRRTGSEAFF. CDR3 DNA: TGTGCCAGCAGCCTTTATCGACGGACGGGGTCTGAAGCTTTCTTT.

This clonotype was picked up many times. The CDR3 DNA is TGTGCCAGCAGCTTAACGGGAGCGACTAGCGGCTACAATGAGCAGTTCTTC. This translates into CASSLTGATSGYNEQFF. The J gene is TRBJ2-1, the V gene TRBV13; 9 bases fit TRBD2. J was trimmed by 3 bases and V by 2 bases; bases with no gene match: 8. The CDR3 covers 17 residues. The germline CDR1 and CDR2 sequences are PRHDT and FYEKMQ (reference sequence).

Comment on this clonotype: Compared with germline, one end of the junction differs, possibly owing to a read error. V gene TRBV7-6 combines with J gene TRBJ2-1, with 12 bases that match TRBD2. CDR1 SGHVS and CDR2 FNYEAQ come from the germline V gene. The CDR3 totals 21 residues. The CDR3 here is CASSLTLTSGGMISSYNELFF. CDR3 bases: TGTGCCAGCAGCTTAACTTTGACTAGCGGGGGAATGATCAGCTCCTACAATGAGCTGTTCTTC.

In its sample, this clonotype was seen many times. This sequence joins TRBV24-1 and TRBJ1-1; tentative D call: TRBD1 (5 bases). Germline V gives CDR1 KGHDR, CDR2 SFDVKD. The CDR3 has 13 residues. V dropped 7 bases and J dropped 3 bases, with 11 bases sitting between them. The CDR3 DNA reads TGTGCCACCAGGTCAGGGACGGACACTGAAGCTTTCTTT. Encoded protein: CATRSGTDTEAFF.

This clonotype was seen many times. The chain recombines TRBV18 with TRBJ2-7, with 7 bases identical to TRBD2. The germline CDR1 and CDR2 sequences are KGHSH and LQKENI. After removal of 3 bases from V and 5 bases from J, the junction contained 4 bases not matched to a gene. CDR3 length: 13 amino acids. The CDR3 nucleotides read TGTGCCAGCTCACCCTTGGGGAGGGACGAGCAGTACGTC. Protein product: CASSPLGRDEQYV.

This clonotype was detected ten times or more. The rearrangement joins TRBV20-1 to TRBJ1-4, with D possibly TRBD1 on 6 matching bases. Deletions cut 5 bases from V and 8 bases from J, with 15 bases between. CDR3 length: 13 residues. CDR1 is DFQATT, CDR2 SNEGSKA, per germline (reference sequence). The CDR3 sequence is CSAPRDMEEKLFF. The CDR3 DNA is TGCAGTGCTCCCCGGGACATGGAAGAAAAACTGTTTTTT.

For this clonotype: A clone one base away is much larger, so this may be a read error. The V call is TRBV6-1, the J call TRBJ1-2; perhaps TRBD1 as D (6 bases). V was shortened by 6 bases and J by 5 bases, with 22 bases between the two germline ends. This CDR3 has 16 residues. The germline CDR1 and CDR2 sequences are MNHNS and SASEGT. CDR3 nucleotides: TGTGCCAGCAGCCGAGGGACACCCCGGCGAATATATGGCTACACCTTC. Residues: CASSRGTPRRIYGYTF.

This clonotype was detected many times. The V call is TRBV24-1, the J call TRBJ1-3; D is uncertain. V lost 5 bases, J lost 2 bases, and 6 bases lay in between. Germline V gene sequence: CDR1 KGHDR, CDR2 SFDVKD. This CDR3 contains 13 residues. In DNA, the CDR3 is TGTGCCACCAGTGCGGCAGCTGGAAACACCATATATTTT. Translating it yields CATSAAAGNTIYF.

This clonotype was picked up many times. This chain connects TRBV7-8 to TRBJ1-1, with TRBD1 matching 10 bases. This CDR3 has 16 amino acids. Germline V gene data show CDR1 as SGHVS and CDR2 as FQNEAQ. Trimming removed 2 bases from V and 4 bases from J; junction bases left unmatched: 7. The CDR3 DNA is TGTGCCAGCAGCTTAAAGAGGGACAGGGGACGCACTGAAGCTTTCTTT. Residues: CASSLKRDRGRTEAFF.

This clonotype was counted many times. This rearrangement joins TRBV10-3 to TRBJ2-3; possibly TRBD1 for D (5 bases). Germline assignment: CDR1 ENHRY and CDR2 SYGVKD. V lost 3 bases and J lost 3, with 10 bases in between. This CDR3 is built from 14 residues. The CDR3 reads CAISDQGQTDTQYF. CDR3 DNA: TGTGCCATCAGTGATCAGGGTCAAACAGATACGCAGTATTTT.

Ten or more counts support this clonotype. The chain couples TRBV20-1 to TRBJ2-7; 10 bases agree with TRBD1. CDR1 and CDR2 (germline): DFQATT, SNEGSKA (reference sequence). The CDR3 is made up of 14 amino acids. Germline trimming cut 2 bases from V and 3 bases from J; bases unmatched to any gene: 4. CDR3 nucleotide sequence: TGCAGTGCTAGAAGGGACAGGGGAGGCTACGAGCAGTACTTC. It encodes CSARRDRGGYEQYF.

In this sample, this clonotype turned up many times. The chain has TRBV6-2 or TRBV6-3 and TRBJ2-1; TRBD1 matches at 8 bases. The V gene's germline CDR1 is MNHEY and CDR2 SVGEGT. J lost 1 base, V lost 6 bases, and 8 bases had no gene match. The CDR3 spans 16 residues. CDR3 residues: CASRTYRGESYNEQFF. Written as DNA, the CDR3 is TGTGCCAGCAGAACCTACAGGGGGGAATCCTACAATGAGCAGTTCTTC.

Comments on this clonotype: A much more abundant neighbour one base away suggests this may be a read error. J is TRBJ1-5 and V is TRBV6-2 or TRBV6-3; D gene uncertain. This CDR3 has 13 residues. Germline V gene lookup returns CDR1 MNHEY and CDR2 SVGEGT. This CDR3 is CASSYIEFQHQHF. As DNA, the CDR3 is TGTGCCAGCAGTTACATCGAGTTTCAGCACCAGCATTTT.

The sample holds many counts of this clonotype. V usage is TRBV4-1 and J usage is TRBJ2-2; a weak D match, TRBD1 (5 bases). The CDR3 length is 16 residues. V was pared by 3 bases and J by 4 bases, with 15 bases between. Per the germline V gene, CDR1 is MGHRA and CDR2 is YSYEKL. The CDR3 is CASSHRATGPTGELFF. CDR3 nucleotides: TGCGCCAGCAGCCATAGGGCTACAGGACCCACCGGGGAGCTGTTTTTT.

This clonotype was seen many times. V gene TRBV11-2 combines with J gene TRBJ2-1; 9 bases line up with TRBD2. J was trimmed by 4 bases and V by 5 bases; bases with no gene match: 15. Germline loops: CDR1 SGHAT, CDR2 FQNNGV. The length of the CDR3 is 18 residues. Here the CDR3 reads CASSAIKGSGGLYNEQFF. CDR3 sequence (DNA): TGTGCCAGCAGCGCTATCAAGGGGAGCGGGGGGTTATACAATGAGCAGTTCTTC.

Many counts were recorded for this clonotype. The chain uses TRBV20-1 and TRBJ1-1; tentative D call: TRBD1 (6 bases). Trimming shortened V by 5 bases and J by 3 bases, and 10 bases separated the two germline ends. Germline V gives CDR1 DFQATT, CDR2 SNEGSKA (reference sequence). The CDR3 extends over 12 amino acids. The CDR3 DNA reads TGCAGTGCTTACGACAGGCACACTGAAGCTTTCTTT. It specifies CSAYDRHTEAFF.

V usage is TRBV5-6 and J usage is TRBJ2-7; D perhaps matches TRBD1 (6 bases). Trimming removed 4 bases from V and 3 bases from J, with 14 bases in between. This CDR3 is built from 14 residues. From germline, CDR1 is SGHDT and CDR2 YYEEEE. CDR3 nucleotide sequence: TGTGCCAGCAGCCCCGGGCTAGGGGGCTACGAGCAGTACTTC. Protein: CASSPGLGGYEQYF.

There are many counts of this clonotype. This chain connects TRBV9 to TRBJ2-2; the match to TRBD1 covers 7 bases. Germline V CDR1 and CDR2: SGDLS, YYNGEE. V was clipped by 0 bases and J by 3 bases; unmatched bases: 5. The CDR3 has 16 residues. CDR3 sequence (DNA): TGTGCCAGCAGCGTAGACGGGCAGGGGGACACCGGGGAGCTGTTTTTT. It is translated as CASSVDGQGDTGELFF.